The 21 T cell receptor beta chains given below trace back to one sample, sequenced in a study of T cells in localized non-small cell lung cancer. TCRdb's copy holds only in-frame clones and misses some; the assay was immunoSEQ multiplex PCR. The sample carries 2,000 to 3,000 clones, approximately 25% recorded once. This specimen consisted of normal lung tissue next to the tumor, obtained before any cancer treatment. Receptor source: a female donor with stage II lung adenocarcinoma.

In DNA, the CDR3 is TGTGCCAGCAGGGGACAGTCCTATGGCTACACCTTC. It codes for CASRGQSYGYTF. The genes are TRBV6-8 and TRBJ1-2; 7 nucleotides match TRBD1. This CDR3 region has 12 residues. Germline CDR1 MNHGY, CDR2 SAAAGT. V was clipped by 6 bases and J by 4 bases; unmatched bases: 2.

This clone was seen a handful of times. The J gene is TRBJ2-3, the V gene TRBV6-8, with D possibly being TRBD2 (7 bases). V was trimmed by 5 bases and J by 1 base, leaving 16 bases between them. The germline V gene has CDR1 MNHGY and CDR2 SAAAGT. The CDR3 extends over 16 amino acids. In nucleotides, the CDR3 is TGTGCCAGCAGTGTACGGGGGGCGAGGGGCACAGATACGCAGTATTTT. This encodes CASSVRGARGTDTQYF.

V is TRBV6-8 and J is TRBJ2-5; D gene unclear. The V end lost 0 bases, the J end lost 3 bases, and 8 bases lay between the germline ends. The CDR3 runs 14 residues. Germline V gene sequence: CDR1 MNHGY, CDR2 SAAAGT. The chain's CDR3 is CASSYSGLEETQYF. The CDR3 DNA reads TGTGCCAGCAGTTACTCCGGGCTAGAAGAGACCCAGTACTTC.

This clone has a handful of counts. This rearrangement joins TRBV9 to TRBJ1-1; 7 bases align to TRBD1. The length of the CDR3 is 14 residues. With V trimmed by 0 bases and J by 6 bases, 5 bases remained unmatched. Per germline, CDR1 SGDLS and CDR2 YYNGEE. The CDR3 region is CASSVGQGGSEAFF. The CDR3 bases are TGTGCCAGCAGCGTAGGACAGGGTGGCTCTGAAGCTTTCTTT.

The CDR3: CAWSVRDRVEKLFF. The CDR3 coding sequence is TGTGCCTGGAGTGTAAGGGACAGGGTTGAAAAACTGTTTTTT. The rearrangement links TRBV30 to TRBJ1-4; 9 nucleotides align to TRBD1. Germline V lookup: CDR1 GTSNPN, CDR2 SVGIG (reference sequence). There are 14 residues in the CDR3. V lost 0 bases and J lost 7; bases outside the gene matches: 3.

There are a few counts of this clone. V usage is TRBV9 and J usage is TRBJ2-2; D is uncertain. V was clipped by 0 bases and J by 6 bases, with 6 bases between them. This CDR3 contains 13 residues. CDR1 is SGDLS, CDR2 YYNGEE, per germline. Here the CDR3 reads CASSVDLAGELFF. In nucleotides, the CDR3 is TGTGCCAGCAGCGTAGACCTGGCCGGGGAGCTGTTTTTT.

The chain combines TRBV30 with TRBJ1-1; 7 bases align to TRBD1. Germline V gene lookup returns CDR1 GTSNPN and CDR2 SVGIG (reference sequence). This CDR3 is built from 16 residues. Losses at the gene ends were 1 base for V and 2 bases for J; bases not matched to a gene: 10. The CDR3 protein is CAWSALKTGINTEAFF. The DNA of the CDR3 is TGTGCCTGGAGTGCTCTAAAGACAGGGATAAACACTGAAGCTTTCTTT.

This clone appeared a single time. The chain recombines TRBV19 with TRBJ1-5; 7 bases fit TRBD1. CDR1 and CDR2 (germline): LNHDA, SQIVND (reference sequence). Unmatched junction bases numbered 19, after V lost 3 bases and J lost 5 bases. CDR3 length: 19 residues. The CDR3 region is CASSISPPAFGDRYQPQHF. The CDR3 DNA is TGTGCCAGTAGTATTTCCCCCCCGGCGTTCGGGGACAGATATCAGCCCCAGCATTTT.

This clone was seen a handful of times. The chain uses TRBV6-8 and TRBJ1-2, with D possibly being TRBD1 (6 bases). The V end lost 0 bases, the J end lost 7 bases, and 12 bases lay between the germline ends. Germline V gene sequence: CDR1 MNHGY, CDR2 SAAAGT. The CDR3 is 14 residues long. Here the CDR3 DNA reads TGTGCCAGCAGTTACTCGGTTTTGGGGGCTGGCTACACCTTC. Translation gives CASSYSVLGAGYTF.

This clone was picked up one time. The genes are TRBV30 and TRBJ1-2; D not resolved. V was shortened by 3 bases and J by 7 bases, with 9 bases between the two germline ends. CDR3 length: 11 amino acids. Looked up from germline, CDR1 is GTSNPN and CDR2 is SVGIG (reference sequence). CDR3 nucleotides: TGTGCCTGGAGGGGGATGGGTGGCTACACCTTC. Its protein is CAWRGMGGYTF.

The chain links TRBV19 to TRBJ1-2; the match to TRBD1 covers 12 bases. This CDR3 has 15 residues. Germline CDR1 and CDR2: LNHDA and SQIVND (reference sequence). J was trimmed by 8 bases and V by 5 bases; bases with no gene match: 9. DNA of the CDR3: TGTGCCAGTAGTGCGCCGGGACAGGGGGCTGGGGGCTACACCTTC. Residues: CASSAPGQGAGGYTF.

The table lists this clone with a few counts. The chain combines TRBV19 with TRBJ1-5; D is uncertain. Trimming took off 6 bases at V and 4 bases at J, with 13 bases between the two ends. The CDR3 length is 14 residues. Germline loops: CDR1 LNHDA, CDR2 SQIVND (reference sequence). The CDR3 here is CASREDGMNQPQHF. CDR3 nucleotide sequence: TGTGCCAGTAGAGAGGACGGAATGAATCAGCCCCAGCATTTT.

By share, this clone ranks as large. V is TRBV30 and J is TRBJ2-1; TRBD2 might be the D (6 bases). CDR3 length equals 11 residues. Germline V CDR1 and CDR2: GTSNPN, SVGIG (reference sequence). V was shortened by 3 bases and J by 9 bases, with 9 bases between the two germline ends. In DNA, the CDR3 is TGTGCCTGGAGACTCGGGAGTGAGCAGTTCTTC. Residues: CAWRLGSEQFF.

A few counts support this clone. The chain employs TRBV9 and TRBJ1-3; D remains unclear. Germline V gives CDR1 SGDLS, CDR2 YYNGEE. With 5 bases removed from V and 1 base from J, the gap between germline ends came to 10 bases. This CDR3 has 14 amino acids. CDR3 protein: CASSYSVSGNTIYF. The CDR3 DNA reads TGTGCCAGCAGTTACAGTGTATCTGGAAACACCATATATTTT.

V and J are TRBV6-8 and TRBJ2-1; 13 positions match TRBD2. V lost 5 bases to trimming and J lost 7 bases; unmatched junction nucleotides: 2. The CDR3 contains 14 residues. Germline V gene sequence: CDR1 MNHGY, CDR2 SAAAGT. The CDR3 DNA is TGTGCCAGCAGTGGGGGACTAGCGGGGAATGAGCAGTTCTTC. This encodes CASSGGLAGNEQFF.

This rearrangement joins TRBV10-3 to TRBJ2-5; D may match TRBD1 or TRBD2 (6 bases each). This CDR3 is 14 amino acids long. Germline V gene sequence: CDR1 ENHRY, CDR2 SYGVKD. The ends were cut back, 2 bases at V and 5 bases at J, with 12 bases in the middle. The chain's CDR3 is CAISERGARETQYF. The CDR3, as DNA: TGTGCCATCAGTGAGAGGGGGGCGCGGGAGACCCAGTACTTC.

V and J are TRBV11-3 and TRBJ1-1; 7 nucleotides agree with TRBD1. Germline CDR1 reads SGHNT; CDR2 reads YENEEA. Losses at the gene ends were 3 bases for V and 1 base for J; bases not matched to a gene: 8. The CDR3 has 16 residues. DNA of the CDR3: TGTGCCAGCAGCTTGTACGCGACAGGGACGAACACTGAAGCTTTCTTT. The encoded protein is CASSLYATGTNTEAFF.

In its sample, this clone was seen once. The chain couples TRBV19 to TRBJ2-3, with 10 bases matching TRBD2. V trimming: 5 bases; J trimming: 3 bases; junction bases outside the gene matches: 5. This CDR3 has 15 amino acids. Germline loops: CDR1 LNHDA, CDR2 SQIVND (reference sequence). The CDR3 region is CASSSGTSVTDTQYF. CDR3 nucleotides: TGTGCCAGTAGTTCCGGGACTAGCGTAACAGATACGCAGTATTTT.

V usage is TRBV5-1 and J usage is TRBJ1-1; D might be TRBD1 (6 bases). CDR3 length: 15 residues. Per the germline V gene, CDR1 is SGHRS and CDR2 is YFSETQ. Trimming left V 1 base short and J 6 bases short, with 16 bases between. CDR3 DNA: TGCGCCAGCAGCTTGAGGTTGTCACAGGGCGCTGAAGCTTTCTTT. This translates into CASSLRLSQGAEAFF.

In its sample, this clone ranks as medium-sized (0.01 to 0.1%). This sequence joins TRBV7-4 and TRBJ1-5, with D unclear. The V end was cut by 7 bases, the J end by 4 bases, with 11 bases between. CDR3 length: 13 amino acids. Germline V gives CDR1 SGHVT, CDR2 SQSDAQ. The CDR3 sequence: CASTLGGNQPQHF. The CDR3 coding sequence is TGTGCCAGCACCTTGGGAGGAAATCAGCCCCAGCATTTT. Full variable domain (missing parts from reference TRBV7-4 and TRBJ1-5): GAGVSQSPRYKVAKRGRDVALRCDSISGHVTLYWYRQTLGQGSEVLTYSQSDAQRDKSGRPSGRFSAERPERSVSTLKIQRTEQGDSAVYLCASTLGGNQPQHFGDGTRLSIL.

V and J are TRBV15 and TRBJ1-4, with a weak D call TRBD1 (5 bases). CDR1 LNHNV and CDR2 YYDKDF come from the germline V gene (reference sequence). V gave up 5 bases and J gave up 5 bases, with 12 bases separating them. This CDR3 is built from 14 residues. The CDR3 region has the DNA TGTGCCACCAGCGACAGCCGGGTAAATGAAAAACTGTTTTTT. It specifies CATSDSRVNEKLFF.